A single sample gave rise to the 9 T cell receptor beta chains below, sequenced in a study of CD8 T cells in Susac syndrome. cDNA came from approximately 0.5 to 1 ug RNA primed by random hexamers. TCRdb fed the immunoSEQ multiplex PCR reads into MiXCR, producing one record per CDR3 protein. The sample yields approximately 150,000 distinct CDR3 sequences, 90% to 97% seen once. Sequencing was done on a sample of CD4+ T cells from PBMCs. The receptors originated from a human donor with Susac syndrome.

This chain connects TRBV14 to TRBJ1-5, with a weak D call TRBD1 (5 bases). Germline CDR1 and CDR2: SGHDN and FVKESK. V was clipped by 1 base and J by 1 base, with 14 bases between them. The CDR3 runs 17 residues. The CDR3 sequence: CASSQAHSKGSNQPQHF. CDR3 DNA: TGTGCCAGCAGCCAAGCTCACTCAAAGGGGAGCAATCAGCCCCAGCATTTT.

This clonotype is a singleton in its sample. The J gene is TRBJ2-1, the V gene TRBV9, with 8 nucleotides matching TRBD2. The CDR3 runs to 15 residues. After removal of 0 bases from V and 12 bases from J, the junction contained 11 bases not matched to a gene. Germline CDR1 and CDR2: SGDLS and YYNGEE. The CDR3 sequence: CASSVAGGPALGQFF. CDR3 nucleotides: TGTGCCAGCAGCGTAGCGGGAGGGCCGGCTTTGGGGCAGTTCTTC.

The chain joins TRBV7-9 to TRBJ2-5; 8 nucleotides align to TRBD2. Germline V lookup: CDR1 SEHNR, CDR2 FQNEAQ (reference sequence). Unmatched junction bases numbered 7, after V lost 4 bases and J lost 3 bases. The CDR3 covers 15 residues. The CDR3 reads CASSWGGAGEETQYF. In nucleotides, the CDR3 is TGTGCCAGCAGCTGGGGGGGAGCGGGAGAAGAGACCCAGTACTTC.

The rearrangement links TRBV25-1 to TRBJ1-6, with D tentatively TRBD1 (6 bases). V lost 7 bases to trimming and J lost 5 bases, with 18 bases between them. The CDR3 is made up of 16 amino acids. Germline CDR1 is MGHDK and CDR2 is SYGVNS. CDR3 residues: CASNPGAGVNNSPLHF. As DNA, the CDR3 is TGTGCCAGCAACCCGGGGGCGGGGGTGAATAATTCACCCCTCCACTTT.

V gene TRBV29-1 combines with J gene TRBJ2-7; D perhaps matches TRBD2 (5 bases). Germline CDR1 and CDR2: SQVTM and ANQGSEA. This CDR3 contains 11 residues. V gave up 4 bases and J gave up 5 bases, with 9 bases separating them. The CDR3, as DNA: TGCAGCGTTGTCGGGGTGGACGAGCAGTACTTC. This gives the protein CSVVGVDEQYF.

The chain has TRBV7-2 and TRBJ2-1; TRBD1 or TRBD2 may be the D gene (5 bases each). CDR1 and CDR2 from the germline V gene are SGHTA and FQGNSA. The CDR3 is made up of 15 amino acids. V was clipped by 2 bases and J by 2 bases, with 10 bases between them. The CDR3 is CASSLTRGTYNEQFF. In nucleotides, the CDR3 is TGTGCCAGCAGCTTAACGAGGGGCACCTACAATGAGCAGTTCTTC.

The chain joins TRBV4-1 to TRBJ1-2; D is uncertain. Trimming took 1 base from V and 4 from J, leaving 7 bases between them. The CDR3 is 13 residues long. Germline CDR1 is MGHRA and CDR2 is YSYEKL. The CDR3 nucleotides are TGCGCCAGCAGCCAAGGGACCGTCTATGGCTACACCTTC. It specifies CASSQGTVYGYTF.

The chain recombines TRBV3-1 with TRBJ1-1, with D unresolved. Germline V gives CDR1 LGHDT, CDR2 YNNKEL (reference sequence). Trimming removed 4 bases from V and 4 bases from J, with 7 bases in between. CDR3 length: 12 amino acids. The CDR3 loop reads CASSPSGTEAFF. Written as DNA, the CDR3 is TGTGCCAGCAGCCCGTCCGGCACTGAAGCTTTCTTT.

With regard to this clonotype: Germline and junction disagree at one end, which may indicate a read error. CDR3 nucleotides: TGTGCCAGCACCTTAGGATTGGGGTTGGGGTTACAAGAGACCCAGTACTTC. Its translation is CASTLGLGLGLQETQYF. This rearrangement joins TRBV7-6 to TRBJ2-5; D uncertain. This CDR3 spans 17 amino acids. Germline CDR1 SGHVS, CDR2 FNYEAQ.